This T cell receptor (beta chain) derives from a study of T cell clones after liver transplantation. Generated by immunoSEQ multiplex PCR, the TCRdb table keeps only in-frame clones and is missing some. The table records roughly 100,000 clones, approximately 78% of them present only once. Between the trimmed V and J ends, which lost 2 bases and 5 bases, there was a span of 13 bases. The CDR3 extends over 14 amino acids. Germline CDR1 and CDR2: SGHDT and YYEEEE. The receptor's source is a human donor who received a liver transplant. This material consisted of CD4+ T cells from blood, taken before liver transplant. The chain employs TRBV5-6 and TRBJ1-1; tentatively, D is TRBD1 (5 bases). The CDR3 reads CASSLDPGVTEAFF. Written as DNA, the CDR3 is TGTGCCAGCAGCTTAGACCCGGGGGTAACTGAAGCTTTCTTT. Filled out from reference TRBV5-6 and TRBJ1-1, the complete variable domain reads DAGVTQSPTHLIKTRGQQVTLRCSPKSGHDTVSWYQQALGQGPQFIFQYYEEEERQRGNFPDRFSGHQFPNYSSELNVNALLLGDSALYLCASSLDPGVTEAFFGQGTRLTVV.